The T cell receptor (beta chain) described here comes from a study of monozygotic twins with cystic fibrosis. On the study more broadly: Libraries were built from about 3 micrograms of fragmented DNA using about 16 PCR cycles. The study's findings and limits: J usage was most co-twin-similar in 8 of 16 pairs, V in 13. Median Simpson clonality of 0.0095 suggested naive T cells predominated.

As concerns this clone: Its antigen is unknown.

The data were produced by immunoSEQ multiplex PCR, yet TCRdb's version contains in-frame clones alone and is incomplete. The sample lists around 14,000 clones, more than 75% occurring once. V lost 0 bases to trimming and J lost 4 bases, with 19 bases between them. CDR1 is SGHRS and CDR2 is YFSETQ in the germline V gene. CDR3 length: 18 amino acids. Material for sequencing was blood. This rearrangement joins TRBV5-1 to TRBJ2-2, with D possibly matching TRBD2 (6 bases). The TCR was taken from a boy between 10 and 17 years old with cystic fibrosis. Here the CDR3 reads CASSLGTWGTPITGELFF. The DNA of the CDR3 is TGCGCCAGCAGCTTGGGGACTTGGGGGACTCCCATCACCGGGGAGCTGTTTTTT.